The 15 T cell receptor beta chains below all came from one sample that was sequenced in a study of T-cell reconstitution after alpha-beta-depleted transplantation in children. Unique molecular identifiers were built into the TCRbeta library. TCRdb redid the calling of the PCR reads with MiXCR, one entry per CDR3 protein. The data show about 300,000 distinct CDR3 sequences, roughly 7.8% seen once. Which antigens these TCRs recognize remains unknown. Study-wide points: From newly produced T cells came most of the T-cell counts and diversity one year after transplant.

The specimen comprised peripheral blood, sampled 360 days after TCRalphabeta/CD19-depleted stem cell transplant. The receptors were gathered from a female patient aged 2-15 years who had a stem cell transplant for Fanconi anemia, so the T cells may come from the graft donor.

The sample holds a few counts of this clonotype. This chain uses TRBV6-5 with TRBJ2-5; D gene uncertain. From germline, CDR1 is MNHEY and CDR2 SVGAGI. The CDR3 has 15 residues. V lost 5 bases, J lost 1 base, and 14 bases lay in between. CDR3 nucleotide sequence: TGTGCCAGCAGTCACCAGATTGGAACCCAAGAGACCCAGTACTTC. Translated: CASSHQIGTQETQYF.

The sample holds a few counts of this clonotype. The chain couples TRBV6-1 to TRBJ2-3; 10 nucleotides match TRBD1. With 6 bases clipped from V and 2 bases from J, the junction kept 5 bases outside the gene matches. The CDR3 loop spans 15 amino acids. Per the germline V gene, CDR1 is MNHNS and CDR2 is SASEGT. The CDR3 nucleotides are TGTGCCAGCAGGGGGACAGGGGCGCTCACAGATACGCAGTATTTT. It encodes CASRGTGALTDTQYF.

This clonotype was seen only a few times. The chain couples TRBV9 to TRBJ1-5; no clear D. Germline CDR1 reads SGDLS; CDR2 reads YYNGEE. This CDR3 has 15 residues. V gave up 0 bases and J gave up 0 bases, with 7 bases separating them. In DNA, the CDR3 is TGTGCCAGCAGCGTAGGGGGAAATAGCAATCAGCCCCAGCATTTT. It codes for CASSVGGNSNQPQHF. The variable domain in full, with the rest retrieved from reference TRBV9 and TRBJ1-5, is DSGVTQTPKHLITATGQRVTLRCSPRSGDLSVYWYQQSLDQGLQFLIQYYNGEERAKGNILERFSAQQFPDLHSELNLSSLELGDSALYFCASSVGGNSNQPQHFGDGTRLSIL.

There are a few counts of this clonotype. The chain couples TRBV6-2 or TRBV6-3 to TRBJ2-7; D remains unclear. The CDR3 has 14 residues. CDR1 is MNHEY and CDR2 is SVGEGT in the germline V gene. Trimming pared 7 bases from V and 3 bases from J, leaving 16 bases between. CDR3 in DNA: TGTGCCAGCACCCGACGGAGCCAAAGCTACGAGCAGTACTTC. Encoded protein: CASTRRSQSYEQYF.

The rearrangement links TRBV28 to TRBJ2-7; 10 bases align to TRBD1. V was pared by 3 bases and J by 4 bases, with 12 bases of the junction left unmatched. Germline V gene lookup returns CDR1 MDHEN and CDR2 SYDVKM. This CDR3 region has 17 residues. As DNA, the CDR3 is TGTGCCAGCAGTTTCTCTCCCGGGACAGGGGAGTTATACGAGCAGTACTTC. It codes for CASSFSPGTGELYEQYF.

This clonotype was seen at least ten times. The chain recombines TRBV20-1 with TRBJ2-7; D gene unclear. The germline gives CDR1 DFQATT, CDR2 SNEGSKA (reference sequence). V gave up 2 bases and J gave up 5 bases, with 10 bases separating them. The CDR3 contains 12 residues. DNA for the CDR3: TGCAGTGCTAGACTCCCATACCACGAGCAGTACTTC. Encoded protein: CSARLPYHEQYF.

This clonotype was observed many times. J is TRBJ2-5 and V is TRBV28, with D tentatively TRBD2 (6 bases). The V end lost 2 bases, the J end lost 5 bases, and 15 bases lay between the germline ends. The CDR3 spans 15 residues. Germline loops: CDR1 MDHEN, CDR2 SYDVKM. In DNA form, the CDR3 reads TGTGCCAGCAGTTTAGACGGCGCAGGGAGGGAGACCCAGTACTTC. Translation: CASSLDGAGRETQYF.

The sample holds many counts of this clonotype. J is TRBJ2-7 and V is TRBV4-2, with 7 bases matching TRBD2. The V and J ends lost 2 bases and 2 bases, in that order; junction bases with no gene match: 9. The CDR3 loop spans 16 amino acids. From germline, CDR1 is LGHNA and CDR2 YNFKEQ. The DNA of the CDR3 is TGTGCCAGCAGCCAATTAGTGTCTAGCGGAACCTACGAGCAGTACTTC. Its translation is CASSQLVSSGTYEQYF.

The genes are TRBV7-9 and TRBJ1-2; D not certain. V gave up 4 bases and J gave up 4 bases, with 13 bases separating them. Germline V gene lookup returns CDR1 SEHNR and CDR2 FQNEAQ (reference sequence). The CDR3 length is 14 residues. CDR3 protein: CASSSPTALYGYTF. In DNA, the CDR3 is TGTGCCAGCAGCTCACCGACCGCACTCTATGGCTACACCTTC. Together with reference TRBV7-9 and TRBJ1-2, the CDR3 gives the full variable domain: DTGVSQNPRHKITKRGQNVTFRCDPISEHNRLYWYRQTLGQGPEFLTYFQNEAQLEKSRLLSDRFSAERPKGSFSTLEIQRTEQGDSAMYLCASSSPTALYGYTFGSGTRLTVV.

This clonotype was found many times. The chain carries TRBV28 and TRBJ1-1; D may be TRBD1 (5 bases). V lost 6 bases and J lost 5, with 10 bases in between. This CDR3 has 12 residues. The germline V gene encodes CDR1 MDHEN and CDR2 SYDVKM. CDR3 bases: TGTGCCAGCAGGCCGCCAGGGACTGAAGCTTTCTTT. Its protein is CASRPPGTEAFF.

The chain has TRBV15 and TRBJ2-3, with D perhaps TRBD1 (5 bases). The CDR3 sequence is 15 residues long. Germline values: CDR1 LNHNV, CDR2 YYDKDF (reference sequence). The V and J ends lost 3 bases and 2 bases respectively, with 12 bases between them. CDR3: CATSRETAYTDTQYF. In DNA form, the CDR3 reads TGTGCCACCAGCAGGGAGACAGCCTACACAGATACGCAGTATTTT.

This clonotype was recorded many times. The gene calls are TRBV27 and TRBJ2-3, with a weak D call TRBD2 (6 bases). This CDR3 region has 12 residues. Trimming left V 3 bases short and J 11 bases short, with 12 bases between. CDR1 and CDR2 (germline): MNHEY, SMNVEV (reference sequence). The CDR3 sequence: CASSFPFGGQYF. The CDR3 nucleotides are TGTGCCAGCAGTTTCCCTTTCGGGGGGCAGTATTTT.

There are many counts of this clonotype. The V and J genes are TRBV5-1 and TRBJ2-1, with D possibly being TRBD1 (6 bases). Germline V gene lookup returns CDR1 SGHRS and CDR2 YFSETQ. This CDR3 has 13 residues. The V end lost 9 bases, the J end lost 5 bases, and 15 bases lay between the germline ends. CDR3 in amino acids: CATKPGQNNEQFF. The CDR3 bases are TGCGCCACTAAGCCGGGACAAAACAATGAGCAGTTCTTC.

The chain carries TRBV7-9 and TRBJ2-5; D gene ambiguous. Trimming stripped 1 base from V and 5 bases from J, with 14 bases between. The CDR3 is 15 residues long. The germline V gene has CDR1 SEHNR and CDR2 FQNEAQ (reference sequence). CDR3 residues: CASSLGSVSGETQYF. Written as DNA, the CDR3 is TGTGCCAGCAGCTTAGGTTCTGTCTCCGGGGAGACCCAGTACTTC.

There are many counts of this clonotype. The chain carries TRBV2 and TRBJ2-3; no clear D gene. In germline, CDR1 is SNHLY, CDR2 FYNNEI. The CDR3 is made up of 12 amino acids. The V and J ends lost 7 bases and 5 bases respectively, with 10 bases between them. CDR3 sequence: CASKNLGDTQYF. CDR3 nucleotide sequence: TGTGCCAGCAAGAACTTAGGAGATACGCAGTATTTT.